This is a list of T cell receptor beta chains from one sample in a study of T-cell reconstitution after alpha-beta-depleted transplantation in children. Each CDR3 protein gets one entry after TCRdb re-called the PCR reads with MiXCR. The data hold 250,000 or so distinct CDR3 sequences, with roughly 8.2% observed a single time. Sequencing was performed on PBMCs, mostly from graft donor cells, taken 180 days after TCRalphabeta/CD19-depleted stem cell transplant. The receptors come from a male patient aged 10-17 years who had a stem cell transplant for acute lymphoblastic leukemia, so the T cells may come from the graft donor. Both conserved end residues are part of each CDR3. The order of the fields is CDR3 length, clone size, V gene, J gene, D gene, CDR3 protein, CDR3 DNA. The D gene is left open where the match is weak. The listing skips clone size in some rows; elsewhere it reads once, few, many or a size class.

cdr3_length: 14
clone_size: many
v_call: TRBV20-1
j_call: TRBJ1-4
d_call: -
cdr3_aa: CSARLLESIEKLFF
cdr3_nt: TGCAGTGCTAGACTCCTAGAGAGCATTGAAAAACTGTTTTTT

cdr3_length: 16
clone_size: many
v_call: TRBV24-1
j_call: TRBJ2-1
d_call: -
cdr3_aa: CATSDLGNPSYNEQFF
cdr3_nt: TGTGCCACCAGTGATTTAGGGAACCCCTCCTACAATGAGCAGTTCTTC

cdr3_length: 15
clone_size: few
v_call: TRBV18
j_call: TRBJ2-7
d_call: TRBD1
cdr3_aa: CASSLGPGQGVEQYF
cdr3_nt: TGTGCCAGCTCCCTTGGCCCGGGACAGGGAGTCGAGCAGTACTTC

cdr3_length: 15
clone_size: many
v_call: TRBV28
j_call: TRBJ2-7
d_call: -
cdr3_aa: CASSTRDTYHYEQYF
cdr3_nt: TGTGCCAGCAGTACCCGGGACACCTACCACTACGAGCAGTACTTC

cdr3_length: 15
clone_size: many
v_call: TRBV20-1
j_call: TRBJ1-2
d_call: TRBD1
cdr3_aa: CSARGGQGSAYGYTF
cdr3_nt: TGCAGTGCTAGGGGTGGACAGGGATCCGCCTATGGCTACACCTTC

cdr3_length: 14
clone_size: -
v_call: TRBV5-5
j_call: TRBJ2-7
d_call: TRBD2
cdr3_aa: CASSFPGRDFEQYF
cdr3_nt: TGTGCCAGCAGCTTCCCGGGGAGGGATTTCGAGCAGTACTTC

cdr3_length: 14
clone_size: many
v_call: TRBV27
j_call: TRBJ1-1
d_call: -
cdr3_aa: CASSLFSGGVEAFF
cdr3_nt: TGTGCCAGCAGTTTATTTAGCGGGGGGGTAGAAGCTTTCTTT

cdr3_length: 13
clone_size: many
v_call: TRBV20-1
j_call: TRBJ2-5
d_call: -
cdr3_aa: CSARLRAPETQYF
cdr3_nt: TGCAGTGCTAGACTGAGGGCCCCGGAGACCCAGTACTTC

cdr3_length: 13
clone_size: many
v_call: TRBV11-2
j_call: TRBJ2-5
d_call: TRBD2
cdr3_aa: CASSLVGGGTQYF
cdr3_nt: TGTGCCAGCAGCTTAGTTGGGGGGGGGACCCAGTACTTC

cdr3_length: 14
clone_size: -
v_call: TRBV9
j_call: TRBJ1-1
d_call: -
cdr3_aa: CASSVVGANTEAFF
cdr3_nt: TGTGCCAGCAGCGTAGTCGGGGCGAACACTGAAGCTTTCTTT

cdr3_length: 18
clone_size: -
v_call: TRBV20-1
j_call: TRBJ2-1
d_call: TRBD2
cdr3_aa: CSARRELAGVNSYNEQFF
cdr3_nt: TGCAGTGCTAGACGGGAGCTAGCGGGAGTCAATTCCTACAATGAGCAGTTCTTC

cdr3_length: 15
clone_size: many
v_call: TRBV6-2/TRBV6-3
j_call: TRBJ2-3
d_call: TRBD2
cdr3_aa: CASTPRGGRTDTQYF
cdr3_nt: TGTGCCAGCACCCCGCGGGGGGGCCGGACAGATACGCAGTATTTT

cdr3_length: 17
clone_size: many
v_call: TRBV9
j_call: TRBJ1-1
d_call: TRBD1
cdr3_aa: CASSVSRDRVDGTEAFF
cdr3_nt: TGTGCCAGCAGCGTTTCCCGGGACAGGGTTGATGGCACTGAAGCTTTCTTT

cdr3_length: 12
clone_size: many
v_call: TRBV4-1
j_call: TRBJ2-7
d_call: TRBD2
cdr3_aa: CASSHPGGEQYF
cdr3_nt: TGCGCCAGCAGCCATCCCGGGGGGGAGCAGTACTTC

cdr3_length: 16
clone_size: many
v_call: TRBV9
j_call: TRBJ2-1
d_call: -
cdr3_aa: CASSVEGQEAYNEQFF
cdr3_nt: TGTGCCAGCAGCGTAGAGGGGCAGGAGGCTTACAATGAGCAGTTCTTC

cdr3_length: 15
clone_size: -
v_call: TRBV28
j_call: TRBJ2-2
d_call: TRBD1
cdr3_aa: CASSLTGTVTGELFF
cdr3_nt: TGTGCCAGCAGCTTAACCGGGACAGTCACCGGGGAGCTGTTTTTT

cdr3_length: 10
clone_size: many
v_call: TRBV20-1
j_call: TRBJ1-1
d_call: -
cdr3_aa: CSAYDGEAFF
cdr3_nt: TGCAGTGCTTACGACGGTGAAGCTTTCTTT

cdr3_length: 15
clone_size: many
v_call: TRBV5-6
j_call: TRBJ2-5
d_call: -
cdr3_aa: CASSPPTGFSETQYF
cdr3_nt: TGTGCCAGCAGCCCCCCTACTGGGTTCTCGGAGACCCAGTACTTC

cdr3_length: 15
clone_size: many
v_call: TRBV15
j_call: TRBJ2-1
d_call: -
cdr3_aa: CATSRDSPSRDEQFF
cdr3_nt: TGTGCCACCAGCAGAGATTCCCCCAGCAGGGATGAGCAGTTCTTC

cdr3_length: 12
clone_size: -
v_call: TRBV12-3/TRBV12-4
j_call: TRBJ2-7
d_call: -
cdr3_aa: CASSPGPYDQYF
cdr3_nt: TGTGCCAGCAGTCCCGGACCTTACGACCAGTACTTC